This T cell receptor beta chain is from a study of blood T cell repertoires in COVID-19. Across the study: T cells, B-cell-depleted T cells, or PBMCs supplied cDNA or gDNA.

Germline V gene sequence: CDR1 SQVTM, CDR2 ANQGSEA. The CDR3 is 14 residues long. Trimming took off 4 bases at V and 3 bases at J, with 14 bases between the two ends. Under the authors' procedure: It was from reference gene primer amplification that nucleated cell counts were estimated. This table comes from immunoSEQ multiplex PCR, and its TCRdb copy is limited to in-frame clones, with some not included. The V and J calls and clone size come from that table; D and trimming were worked out from the DNA. The table includes tens of thousands of clones, roughly four fifths detected once. The sequenced material came from peripheral blood. V and J are TRBV29-1 and TRBJ2-3; weak D call: TRBD2 (5 bases). This sequence originates from a human donor in a cohort sampled during active COVID-19. The CDR3 DNA follows: TGCAGCGTTGTCAGTGGACTTCGAACAGATACGCAGTATTTT. It codes for CSVVSGLRTDTQYF.